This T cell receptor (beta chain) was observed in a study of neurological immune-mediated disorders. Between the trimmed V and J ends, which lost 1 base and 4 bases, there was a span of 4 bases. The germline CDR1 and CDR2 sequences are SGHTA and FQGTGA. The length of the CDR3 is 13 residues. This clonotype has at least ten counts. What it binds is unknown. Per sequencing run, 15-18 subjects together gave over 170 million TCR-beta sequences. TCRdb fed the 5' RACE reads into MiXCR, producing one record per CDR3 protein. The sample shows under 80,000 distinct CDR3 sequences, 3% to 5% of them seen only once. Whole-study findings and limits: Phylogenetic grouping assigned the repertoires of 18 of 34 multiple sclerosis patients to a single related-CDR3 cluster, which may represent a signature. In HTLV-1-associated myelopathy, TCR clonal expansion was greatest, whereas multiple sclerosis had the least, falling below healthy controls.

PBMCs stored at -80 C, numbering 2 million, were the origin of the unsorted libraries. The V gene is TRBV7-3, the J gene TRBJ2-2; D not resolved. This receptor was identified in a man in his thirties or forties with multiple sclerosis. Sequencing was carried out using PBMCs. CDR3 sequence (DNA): TGTGCCAGCAGCTTAATCGCCACCGGGGAGCTGTTTTTT. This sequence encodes CASSLIATGELFF.